This record concerns one T cell receptor beta chain sequence. The record originates from a study of T cell responses to AZD1222 COVID-19 vaccine. Repertoires were generated with immunoSEQ multiplex PCR, while TCRdb's copy carries only in-frame clones and drops some. The sample carries more than 110,000 clones, about 91% recorded once. CDR3 size: 16 residues. Deletions cut 6 bases from V and 4 bases from J, with 19 bases between. CDR1 SGHTS and CDR2 YDEGEE come from the germline V gene. The sequencing used peripheral blood, collected 28 days after the second AZD1222 dose. The chain carries TRBV5-8 and TRBJ2-2; possibly TRBD1 for D (6 bases). This TCR was sampled from an adult who received the AZD1222 COVID-19 vaccine. As DNA, the CDR3 is TGTGCCAGCACCCTCCACCGACAGGCGGGCACCGGGGAGCTGTTTTTT. Translation: CASTLHRQAGTGELFF.